A single sample gave rise to the 20 T cell receptor beta chains below, sequenced in a study of T cells in Graves' hyperthyroidism and ophthalmopathy. Amplification of TCR beta CDR3 regions used RNA as the template. The TCR CDR3 first-round RT-PCR relied on the HTBI primer set. From the multiplex PCR reads, TCRdb called clonotypes with MiXCR, one entry per CDR3 protein. The sample includes 500,000 to 800,000 distinct CDR3 sequences, 14% of them seen just once. The sequenced material came from blood. The receptors were gathered from a woman between 45 and 60 years old with Graves' ophthalmopathy.

This clonotype was recorded at least ten times. The CDR3 region has the DNA TGTGCCAGCAGTTTCGGTGGGGAACACCACGAGCAGTACTTC. It codes for CASSFGGEHHEQYF. The J gene is TRBJ2-7, the V gene TRBV27, with D unresolved. Germline-derived CDR1 and CDR2 are MNHEY and SMNVEV (reference sequence). The V end was cut by 3 bases, the J end by 5 bases, with 14 bases between. The CDR3 contains 14 residues.

This clonotype was observed at least ten times. This chain uses TRBV2 with TRBJ1-4, with D perhaps matching TRBD1 (5 bases). The V and J ends lost 8 bases and 6 bases respectively, with 22 bases between them. Germline V gene data show CDR1 as SNHLY and CDR2 as FYNNEI. This CDR3 comprises 16 residues. CDR3: CASRGRVEPFDEKLFF. The CDR3, as DNA: TGTGCCAGCCGAGGCAGGGTGGAGCCCTTCGATGAAAAACTGTTTTTT.

CDR3 protein: CASRTEQTGQVAFF. The CDR3 coding sequence is TGTGCCAGCAGAACCGAACAAACAGGGCAAGTGGCTTTCTTT. The J gene is TRBJ1-1, the V gene TRBV12-3 or TRBV12-4; D may be TRBD1 (6 bases). The CDR3 contains 14 residues. V was pared by 6 bases and J by 11 bases, with 22 bases between.

This clonotype has more than one count but fewer than ten. The rearrangement joins TRBV6-4 to TRBJ2-1; 10 bases are a match to TRBD2. Germline V gene data show CDR1 as MRHNA and CDR2 as SNTAGT. J gave up 8 bases and V 4 bases, and 8 bases lay outside the gene matches. The CDR3 runs to 15 residues. The CDR3 DNA reads TGTGCCAGCAGTGTCCTAGCGGGAGTCGTCGATGAGCAGTTCTTC. Its translation is CASSVLAGVVDEQFF.

At least ten counts were recorded for this clonotype. A junction end diverges from the germline sequence, so it may reflect a read error. The chain links TRBV28 to TRBJ2-7, with D perhaps TRBD1 (5 bases). Germline CDR1 reads MDHEN; CDR2 reads SYDVKM. This CDR3 comprises 13 residues. In nucleotides, the CDR3 is TGCGCCAGTGGGATCGACAGTTCCCACGAGCAGTACTTC. Encoded protein: CASGIDSSHEQYF.

This clonotype was recorded at least ten times. The V and J genes are TRBV7-2 and TRBJ2-5, with unresolved D. Trimming took off 8 bases at V and 2 bases at J, with 9 bases between the two ends. This CDR3 is built from 12 residues. The germline CDR1 and CDR2 sequences are SGHTA and FQGNSA. The CDR3 coding sequence is TGTGCCAGCGGACCACGTCAAGAGACCCAGTACTTC. Protein product: CASGPRQETQYF.

This clonotype showed up just a few times. The chain carries TRBV6-6 and TRBJ2-7; D unclear. Germline assignment: CDR1 MNHNY and CDR2 SVGAGI (reference sequence). V dropped 1 base and J dropped 0 bases, with 10 bases sitting between them. The CDR3 is 15 amino acids. This CDR3 reads CASSYFRGPSYEQYF. CDR3 coding DNA: TGTGCCAGCAGTTACTTTCGCGGCCCCTCCTACGAGCAGTACTTC.

The chain carries TRBV10-3 and TRBJ1-5; 7 bases match TRBD1. Germline values: CDR1 ENHRY, CDR2 SYGVKD. The CDR3 covers 14 residues. The V and J ends lost 6 bases and 9 bases, in that order; junction bases with no gene match: 11. CDR3 residues: CAIRDPTGKRPQHF. The CDR3 nucleotides read TGTGCCATCAGGGACCCGACAGGGAAGCGGCCCCAGCATTTT.

This clonotype appeared a few times. The chain employs TRBV20-1 and TRBJ2-1, with 7 bases that match TRBD2. Looked up from germline, CDR1 is DFQATT and CDR2 is SNEGSKA (reference sequence). There are 12 residues in the CDR3. Trimming at V came to 4 bases and at J to 9 bases, leaving 6 bases not matched to a gene. The CDR3 nucleotides are TGCAGTGCTACCCCACTAGCGACTGAGCAGTTCTTC. Amino acid sequence: CSATPLATEQFF.

This clonotype was found many times. The CDR3 sequence: CASGTPGSYNEQFF. CDR3 DNA: TGTGCCAGCGGCACCCCCGGATCCTACAATGAGCAGTTCTTC. V and J are TRBV28 and TRBJ2-1; no reliable D call. The CDR3 is 14 amino acids. Looked up from germline, CDR1 is MDHEN and CDR2 is SYDVKM. Trimming removed 8 bases at V and 1 base at J, with 12 bases between.

This clonotype was found once. This chain links TRBV4-1 with TRBJ2-4; no firm D call. The length of the CDR3 is 15 residues. Germline CDR1 and CDR2: MGHRA and YSYEKL. V lost 0 bases, J lost 5 bases, and 11 bases lay in between. The DNA of the CDR3 is TGCGCCAGCAGCCAAGATCAACGGACCGAAAACATTCAGTACTTC. Translating gives CASSQDQRTENIQYF.

This clonotype was counted at least ten times. The chain's CDR3 is CASSLSSTDYGYTF. The CDR3 DNA reads as TGTGCCAGCAGTTTAAGTTCGACGGACTATGGCTACACCTTC. The chain has TRBV28 and TRBJ1-2; D is undetermined. The CDR3 has 14 residues. Germline CDR1 is MDHEN and CDR2 is SYDVKM. The ends were cut back, 2 bases at V and 3 bases at J, with 10 bases in the middle.

This clonotype has a count of ten or more. The chain carries TRBV29-1 and TRBJ1-5; TRBD1 aligns across 8 bases. From germline, CDR1 is SQVTM and CDR2 ANQGSEA. CDR3 length: 13 residues. The V and J ends lost 6 bases and 4 bases, in that order; junction bases with no gene match: 5. The CDR3 here is CSVRTGTNQPQHF. For the CDR3, the DNA is TGCAGCGTAAGGACAGGGACAAATCAGCCCCAGCATTTT.

Ten or more counts support this clonotype. The V gene is TRBV6-2 or TRBV6-3, the J gene TRBJ2-1; 8 bases are a match to TRBD1. V was pared by 5 bases and J by 5 bases, with 8 bases of the junction left unmatched. Looked up from germline, CDR1 is MNHEY and CDR2 is SVGEGT. The CDR3 length is 15 residues. The CDR3 sequence is CASSTYRGNNNEQFF. As DNA, the CDR3 is TGTGCCAGCAGTACTTACAGGGGGAACAACAATGAGCAGTTCTTC.

This clonotype was picked up many times. The V and J genes are TRBV28 and TRBJ1-2; 7 bases match TRBD1. Losses at the gene ends were 7 bases for V and 10 bases for J; bases not matched to a gene: 15. CDR1 and CDR2 from the germline V gene are MDHEN and SYDVKM. The CDR3 has 14 residues. The CDR3 protein is CASTSGTALFAYTF. The CDR3 region has the DNA TGTGCCAGCACGTCCGGGACAGCGCTCTTTGCCTACACCTTC.

This chain joins TRBV7-2 and TRBJ2-1, with D tentatively TRBD1 (6 bases). The CDR3 is made up of 11 amino acids. The germline V and J ends were trimmed by 6 bases and 12 bases, with 12 bases remaining between them. Germline V gene data show CDR1 as SGHTA and CDR2 as FQGNSA. CDR3 loop: CASRLGGGQFF. The CDR3 bases are TGTGCCAGCAGACTAGGGGGTGGGCAGTTCTTC.

The chain uses TRBV5-1 and TRBJ2-1; no reliable D call. Germline lookup yields CDR1 SGHRS and CDR2 YFSETQ. The CDR3 is 15 residues long. The germline V and J ends were trimmed by 0 bases and 7 bases, with 14 bases remaining between them. For the CDR3, the DNA is TGCGCCAGCAGCTTGGTCGGTAGATCGAATAATGAGCAGTTCTTC. Amino acid sequence: CASSLVGRSNNEQFF.

This clonotype turned up a few times. The chain carries TRBV6-1 and TRBJ1-2; TRBD1 might be the D (6 bases). Germline V CDR1 and CDR2: MNHNS, SASEGT. This CDR3 contains 14 residues. V was clipped by 6 bases and J by 7 bases, with 18 bases between them. The CDR3 loop reads CASRMSQGTSGYTF. The CDR3 DNA sequence: TGTGCCAGCAGGATGAGCCAGGGGACCTCTGGCTACACCTTC.

This chain links TRBV19 with TRBJ2-2; D perhaps matches TRBD1 (6 bases). The CDR3 consists of 13 residues. Deletions cut 10 bases from V and 5 bases from J, with 14 bases between. Germline values: CDR1 LNHDA, CDR2 SQIVND (reference sequence). CDR3: CATVTGLTGELFF. The CDR3 region has the DNA TGTGCCACAGTAACAGGGCTAACCGGGGAGCTGTTTTTT.

This clonotype came up many times. V is TRBV20-1 and J is TRBJ2-5; D perhaps matches TRBD1 (6 bases). Looked up from germline, CDR1 is DFQATT and CDR2 is SNEGSKA (reference sequence). This CDR3 has 15 amino acids. V lost 0 bases and J 4 bases, leaving 15 bases between the germline ends. DNA of the CDR3: TGCAGTGCTAGAGATTTACAGGGTTCGATAGAGACCCAGTACTTC. It yields the protein CSARDLQGSIETQYF.